The 18 T cell receptor beta chains in this list originate from one sample, sequenced in a study of T-cell memory formation after mild COVID-19. TCRdb re-analysed the 5' RACE reads in MiXCR, keeping a single row per CDR3 protein. There are over 450,000 distinct CDR3 sequences in the sample; just over 20% occur only once, and under 15% lies in the top ten. The sequenced material came from PBMCs or a T cell subset sorted from them (not recorded which). Receptors were obtained from an adult woman who had mild COVID-19 (a few samples of this study predate the infection). Cell type and time point are not known.

CDR3 protein: CATSRAGAVDEQYF. DNA for the CDR3: TGTGCCACCAGCAGAGCAGGGGCCGTGGACGAGCAGTACTTC. This chain uses TRBV15 with TRBJ2-7; tentative D call: TRBD1 (6 bases). Between the trimmed V and J ends, which lost 1 base and 5 bases, there was a span of 12 bases. The V gene's germline CDR1 is LNHNV and CDR2 YYDKDF (reference sequence). This CDR3 region has 14 residues. The complete variable domain, with remaining parts taken from reference TRBV15 and TRBJ2-7, reads DAMVIQNPRYQVTQFGKPVTLSCSQTLNHNVMYWYQQKSSQAPKLLFHYYDKDFNNEADTPDNFQSRRPNTSFCFLDIRSPGLGDTAMYLCATSRAGAVDEQYFGPGTRLTVT.

This clonotype was counted a few times. This rearrangement joins TRBV27 to TRBJ1-1; D is ambiguous. V lost 3 bases and J 1 base, leaving 12 bases between the germline ends. The CDR3 has 15 residues. CDR1 and CDR2 (germline): MNHEY, SMNVEV (reference sequence). CDR3 sequence reads: CASSFSTTTNTEAFF. CDR3 nucleotides: TGTGCCAGCAGTTTCTCGACGACAACGAACACTGAAGCTTTCTTT.

The chain has TRBV13 and TRBJ2-5, with 7 bases matching TRBD2. The CDR3 has 14 residues. Germline V gene data show CDR1 as PRHDT and CDR2 as FYEKMQ (reference sequence). The V segment lost 8 bases and the J segment 5 bases; nucleotides outside the gene matches: 11. The CDR3 DNA reads TGTGCCAGCCGACGACGGGGGGAAACGGAGACCCAGTACTTC. Its protein is CASRRRGETETQYF.

The genes are TRBV12-3 or TRBV12-4 and TRBJ1-5, with 11 bases identical to TRBD1. This CDR3 is built from 16 residues. The junction had 9 bases not matched to a gene; V was cut back by 5 bases and J by 6 bases. CDR3 sequence: CASSPPGTGGRQPQHF. The CDR3, as DNA: TGTGCCAGCAGTCCTCCGGGGACAGGGGGTCGTCAGCCCCAGCATTTT.

The V call is TRBV20-1, the J call TRBJ2-1, with D perhaps TRBD1 or TRBD2 (5 bases each). The V gene's germline CDR1 is DFQATT and CDR2 SNEGSKA (reference sequence). Trimming took off 5 bases at V and 0 bases at J, with 11 bases between the two ends. The CDR3 extends over 14 amino acids. The DNA for the CDR3 is TGCAGTGCTGGGACCGCTGGCTCCTACAATGAGCAGTTCTTC. The encoded protein is CSAGTAGSYNEQFF.

The table lists this clonotype with a few counts. This chain links TRBV4-2 with TRBJ2-1; 8 nucleotides align to TRBD2. J lost 9 bases, V lost 6 bases, and 10 bases had no gene match. This CDR3 comprises 14 residues. Germline CDR1 LGHNA, CDR2 YNFKEQ. The CDR3 sequence is CASRPWRGVVEQFF. CDR3 nucleotides: TGTGCCAGCAGGCCCTGGCGGGGGGTTGTTGAGCAGTTCTTC.

This clonotype was detected a few times. The chain carries TRBV7-2 and TRBJ2-1; 16 nucleotides line up with TRBD2. The germline gives CDR1 SGHTA, CDR2 FQGNSA. V lost 6 bases and J lost 9; bases outside the gene matches: 8. CDR3 length equals 16 residues. This CDR3 is CASRKPGLAGGREQFF. CDR3 in DNA: TGTGCCAGCAGGAAACCGGGACTAGCGGGGGGGCGTGAGCAGTTCTTC.

This clonotype showed up just once. This sequence joins TRBV12-3 or TRBV12-4 and TRBJ1-3, with a weak D call TRBD1 (6 bases). There are 15 residues in the CDR3. V shed 4 bases and J shed 1 base, with 11 bases lying between them. The CDR3 loop is CASSSGAASGNTIYF. The CDR3 coding sequence is TGTGCCAGCAGTTCGGGGGCCGCGTCTGGAAACACCATATATTTT.

This clonotype has more than one count but fewer than ten. The chain links TRBV6-5 to TRBJ1-1; no definite D call. Germline V gene sequence: CDR1 MNHEY, CDR2 SVGAGI. The length of the CDR3 is 16 residues. V was shortened by 3 bases and J by 11 bases, with 25 bases between the two germline ends. CDR3 bases: TGTGCCAGCAGTTATAGGGCGAAGGCGGAAGGGAGTTTGGCTTTCTTT. The encoded protein is CASSYRAKAEGSLAFF.

This clonotype was recorded a few times. The chain recombines TRBV12-3 or TRBV12-4 with TRBJ1-4; D gene uncertain. The CDR3 spans 13 residues. The germline V and J ends were trimmed by 6 bases and 8 bases, with 13 bases remaining between them. CDR3 DNA: TGTGCCAGCAGGACCGTGGGTAGGGAAAAACTGTTTTTT. Residues: CASRTVGREKLFF.

V and J are TRBV7-6 and TRBJ2-3, with TRBD1 as a possible D gene (6 bases). This CDR3 is built from 16 residues. CDR1 SGHVS and CDR2 FNYEAQ come from the germline V gene. The ends were cut back, 4 bases at V and 1 base at J, with 15 bases in the middle. CDR3: CASSSSRGSGTDTQYF. The CDR3 nucleotides read TGTGCCAGCAGCTCATCCAGGGGTTCTGGCACAGATACGCAGTATTTT.

The V and J genes are TRBV5-6 and TRBJ2-2; D gene unclear. Germline V lookup: CDR1 SGHDT, CDR2 YYEEEE. The germline V and J ends were trimmed by 3 bases and 7 bases, with 28 bases remaining between them. There are 19 residues in the CDR3. The CDR3 protein is CASSYYPRGPWDESGELFF. The DNA of the CDR3 is TGTGCCAGCAGCTACTACCCCCGTGGCCCTTGGGATGAGAGCGGGGAGCTGTTTTTT.

This clonotype was detected only a few times. The rearrangement uses TRBV12-3 or TRBV12-4 and TRBJ2-2; D unclear. The CDR3 runs to 12 residues. With 9 bases removed from V and 5 bases from J, the gap between germline ends came to 10 bases. This chain's CDR3 is CASRLGTGELFF. The CDR3, as DNA: TGTGCCAGTCGCCTTGGGACCGGGGAGCTGTTTTTT.

V gene TRBV4-2 combines with J gene TRBJ2-7; 13 bases line up with TRBD2. The CDR3 covers 18 residues. CDR1 and CDR2 (germline): LGHNA, YNFKEQ. V trimming: 4 bases; J trimming: 5 bases; junction bases outside the gene matches: 14. The CDR3 reads CASSLRGGLAGVRDEQYF. DNA for the CDR3: TGTGCCAGCAGCCTCAGAGGAGGACTAGCGGGAGTTCGCGACGAGCAGTACTTC.

This sequence joins TRBV25-1 and TRBJ2-7; 9 bases are shared with TRBD1. Germline lookup yields CDR1 MGHDK and CDR2 SYGVNS. The CDR3 runs to 15 residues. V was clipped by 5 bases and J by 3 bases; unmatched bases: 8. In DNA form, the CDR3 reads TGTGCCAGCAGTCTTTCCGGGACAGGGAACTACGAGCAGTACTTC. This gives the protein CASSLSGTGNYEQYF.

In its sample, this clonotype was seen a few times. The chain recombines TRBV4-2 with TRBJ1-1; 7 bases are shared with TRBD1. J was trimmed by 2 bases and V by 0 bases; bases with no gene match: 3. The CDR3 consists of 15 residues. Germline loops: CDR1 LGHNA, CDR2 YNFKEQ. The CDR3 sequence: CASSQETGRNTEAFF. CDR3 coding DNA: TGTGCCAGCAGCCAAGAGACAGGGAGAAACACTGAAGCTTTCTTT.

This clonotype was seen many times. J is TRBJ1-6 and V is TRBV5-1; D remains ambiguous. Trimming took off 4 bases at V and 7 bases at J, with 18 bases between the two ends. This CDR3 comprises 16 residues. Per germline, CDR1 SGHRS and CDR2 YFSETQ. CDR3 loop: CASSPRIGMENSPLHF. Here the CDR3 DNA reads TGCGCCAGCAGCCCCCGAATAGGAATGGAAAATTCACCCCTCCACTTT.

The chain employs TRBV20-1 and TRBJ2-7; D is unresolved. Trimming took off 1 base at V and 2 bases at J, with 15 bases between the two ends. The CDR3 runs 15 residues. Looked up from germline, CDR1 is DFQATT and CDR2 is SNEGSKA (reference sequence). The CDR3 loop reads CSARAPLGRAYEQYF. CDR3 coding DNA: TGCAGTGCTAGAGCCCCTCTCGGGCGAGCCTACGAGCAGTACTTC.